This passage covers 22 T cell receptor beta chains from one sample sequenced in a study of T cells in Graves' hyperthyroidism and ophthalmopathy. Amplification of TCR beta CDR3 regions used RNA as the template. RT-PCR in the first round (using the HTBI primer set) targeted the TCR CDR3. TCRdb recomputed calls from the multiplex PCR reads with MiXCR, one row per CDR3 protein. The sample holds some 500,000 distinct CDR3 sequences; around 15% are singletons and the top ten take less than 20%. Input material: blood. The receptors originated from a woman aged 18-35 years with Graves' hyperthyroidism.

The DNA of the CDR3 is TGTGCCAGCAGTTTAAGCCCGACGCTAGCGGGTACTGAAGCTTTCTTT. Encoded protein: CASSLSPTLAGTEAFF. The chain employs TRBV12-3 or TRBV12-4 and TRBJ1-1; no definite D call. CDR3 size: 16 residues. The germline V and J ends were trimmed by 2 bases and 5 bases, with 18 bases remaining between them.

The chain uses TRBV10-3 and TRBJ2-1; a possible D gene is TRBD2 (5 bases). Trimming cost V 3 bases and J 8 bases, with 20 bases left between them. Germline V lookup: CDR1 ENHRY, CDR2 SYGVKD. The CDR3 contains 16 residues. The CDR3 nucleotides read TGTGCCATCAGTGACCCCCCCCGACTCGAGGGCTATGAGCAGTTCTTC. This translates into CAISDPPRLEGYEQFF.

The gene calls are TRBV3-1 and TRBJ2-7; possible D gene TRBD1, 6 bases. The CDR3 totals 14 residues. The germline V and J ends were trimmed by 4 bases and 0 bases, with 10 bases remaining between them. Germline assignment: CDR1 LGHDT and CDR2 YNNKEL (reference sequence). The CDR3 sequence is CASSPRQASYEQYF. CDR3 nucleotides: TGTGCCAGCAGCCCCCGACAGGCCTCCTACGAGCAGTACTTC.

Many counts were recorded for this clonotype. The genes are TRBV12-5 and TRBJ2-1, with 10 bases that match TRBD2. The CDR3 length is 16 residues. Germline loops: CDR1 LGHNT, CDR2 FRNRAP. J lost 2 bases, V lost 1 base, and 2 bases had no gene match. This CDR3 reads CASGLGTSGTYNEQFF. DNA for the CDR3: TGTGCTAGTGGTTTGGGTACTAGCGGGACCTACAATGAGCAGTTCTTC. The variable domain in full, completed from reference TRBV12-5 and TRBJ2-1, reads DARVTQTPRHKVTEMGQEVTMRCQPILGHNTVFWYRQTMMQGLELLAYFRNRAPLDDSGMPKDRFSAEMPDATLATLKIQPSEPRDSAVYFCASGLGTSGTYNEQFFGPGTRLTVL.

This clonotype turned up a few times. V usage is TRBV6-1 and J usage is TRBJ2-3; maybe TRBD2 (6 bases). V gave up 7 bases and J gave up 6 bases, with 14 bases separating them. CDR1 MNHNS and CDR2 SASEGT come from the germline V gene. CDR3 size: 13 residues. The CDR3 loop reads CASTKPAGDTQYF. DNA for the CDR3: TGTGCCAGCACCAAACCGGCGGGGGATACGCAGTATTTT.

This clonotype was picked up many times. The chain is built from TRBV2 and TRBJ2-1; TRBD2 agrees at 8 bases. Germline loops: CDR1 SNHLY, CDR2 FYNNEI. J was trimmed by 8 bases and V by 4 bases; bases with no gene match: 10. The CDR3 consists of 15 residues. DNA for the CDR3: TGTGCCAGCAGTGTAGGGACTAGTACCCTATATGAGCAGTTCTTC. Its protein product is CASSVGTSTLYEQFF.

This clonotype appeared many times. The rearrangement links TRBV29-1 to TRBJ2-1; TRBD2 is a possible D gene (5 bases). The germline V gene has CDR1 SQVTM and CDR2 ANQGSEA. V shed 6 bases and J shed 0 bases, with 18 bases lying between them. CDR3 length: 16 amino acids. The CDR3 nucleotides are TGCAGCGTCACTGGCGGGCCCGATAGCTCCTACAATGAGCAGTTCTTC. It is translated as CSVTGGPDSSYNEQFF.

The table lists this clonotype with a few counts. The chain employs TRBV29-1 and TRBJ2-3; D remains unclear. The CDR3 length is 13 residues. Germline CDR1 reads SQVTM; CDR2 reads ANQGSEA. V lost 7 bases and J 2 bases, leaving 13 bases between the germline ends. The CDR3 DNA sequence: TGCAGCGGGGATAGGGAACCCACAGATACGCAGTATTTT. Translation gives CSGDREPTDTQYF.

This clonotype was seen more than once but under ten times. CDR3 DNA: TGCGCCAGCAGTCCCATAGGGGTTCAGGCCGAGGAGCAGTTCTTC. It encodes CASSPIGVQAEEQFF. The chain carries TRBV10-1 and TRBJ2-1; D possibly corresponds to TRBD1 (5 bases). The CDR3 loop spans 15 amino acids. In germline, CDR1 is WNHNN, CDR2 SYGVQD (reference sequence). The germline V and J ends were trimmed by 5 bases and 10 bases, with 21 bases remaining between them.

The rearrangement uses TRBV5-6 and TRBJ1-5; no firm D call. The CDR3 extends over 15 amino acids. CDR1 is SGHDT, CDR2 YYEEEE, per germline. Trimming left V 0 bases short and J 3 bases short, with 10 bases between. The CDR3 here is CASSLGQRINQPQHF. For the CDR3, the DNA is TGTGCCAGCAGCTTGGGGCAGAGAATCAATCAGCCCCAGCATTTT.

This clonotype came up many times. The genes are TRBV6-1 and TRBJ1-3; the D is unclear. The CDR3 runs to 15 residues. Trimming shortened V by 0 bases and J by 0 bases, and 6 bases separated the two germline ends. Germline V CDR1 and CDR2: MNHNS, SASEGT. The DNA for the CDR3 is TGTGCCAGCAGTGAAGCGGCAGGCTCTGGAAACACCATATATTTT. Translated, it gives CASSEAAGSGNTIYF.

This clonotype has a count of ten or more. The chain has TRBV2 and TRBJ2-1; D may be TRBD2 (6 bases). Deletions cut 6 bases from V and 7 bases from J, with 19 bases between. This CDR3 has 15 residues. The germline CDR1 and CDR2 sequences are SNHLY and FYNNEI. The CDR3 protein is CASSQTSILFNEQFF. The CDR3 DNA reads TGTGCCAGCAGCCAGACTAGTATTCTATTTAATGAGCAGTTCTTC.

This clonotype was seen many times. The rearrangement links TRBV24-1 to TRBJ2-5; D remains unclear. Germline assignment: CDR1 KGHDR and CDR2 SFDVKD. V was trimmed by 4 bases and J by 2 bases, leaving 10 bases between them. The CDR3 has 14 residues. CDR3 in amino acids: CATSDSWAQETQYF. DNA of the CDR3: TGTGCCACCAGTGACTCCTGGGCTCAAGAGACCCAGTACTTC.

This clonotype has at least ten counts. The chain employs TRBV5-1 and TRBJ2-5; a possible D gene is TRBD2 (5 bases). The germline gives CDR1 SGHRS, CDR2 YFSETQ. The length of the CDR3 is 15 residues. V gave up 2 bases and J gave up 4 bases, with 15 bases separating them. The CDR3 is CASSFGVSRGETQYF. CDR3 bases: TGCGCCAGCAGCTTCGGGGTCAGTCGGGGAGAGACCCAGTACTTC.

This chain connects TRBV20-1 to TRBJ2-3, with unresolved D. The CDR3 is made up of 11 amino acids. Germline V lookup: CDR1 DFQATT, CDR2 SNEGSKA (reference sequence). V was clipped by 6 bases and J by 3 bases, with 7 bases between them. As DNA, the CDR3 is TGCAGTGCCAGCAAAACAGATACGCAGTATTTT. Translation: CSASKTDTQYF.

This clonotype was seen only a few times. CDR3 protein: CASSLGSTLSSYNEQFF. As DNA, the CDR3 is TGTGCCAGCAGCTTAGGTAGCACCCTCAGCTCCTACAATGAGCAGTTCTTC. The genes are TRBV7-8 and TRBJ2-1, with D unresolved. V dropped 1 base and J dropped 0 bases, with 13 bases sitting between them. CDR3 size: 17 residues. The germline gives CDR1 SGHVS, CDR2 FQNEAQ.

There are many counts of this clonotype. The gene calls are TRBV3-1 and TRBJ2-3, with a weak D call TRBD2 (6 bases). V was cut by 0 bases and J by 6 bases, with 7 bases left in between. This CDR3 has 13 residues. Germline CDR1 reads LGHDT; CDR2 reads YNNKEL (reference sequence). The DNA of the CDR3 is TGTGCCAGCAGCCAAGAGGGGAGGGATACGCAGTATTTT. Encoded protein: CASSQEGRDTQYF.

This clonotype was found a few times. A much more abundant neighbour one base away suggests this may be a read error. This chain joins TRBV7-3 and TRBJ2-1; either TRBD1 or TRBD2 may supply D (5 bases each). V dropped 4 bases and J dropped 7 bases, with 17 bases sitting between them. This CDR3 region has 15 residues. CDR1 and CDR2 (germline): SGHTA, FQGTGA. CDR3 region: CASSWDPRVKNEQFF. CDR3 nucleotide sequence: TGTGCCAGCAGCTGGGACCCCCGCGTGAAGAATGAGCAGTTCTTC.

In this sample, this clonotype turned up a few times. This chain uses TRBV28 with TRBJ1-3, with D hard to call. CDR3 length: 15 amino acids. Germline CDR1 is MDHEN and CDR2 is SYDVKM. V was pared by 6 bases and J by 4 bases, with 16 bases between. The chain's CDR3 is CASSTAEFAGNTIYF. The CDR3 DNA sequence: TGTGCCAGCAGCACCGCGGAGTTTGCGGGAAACACCATATATTTT.

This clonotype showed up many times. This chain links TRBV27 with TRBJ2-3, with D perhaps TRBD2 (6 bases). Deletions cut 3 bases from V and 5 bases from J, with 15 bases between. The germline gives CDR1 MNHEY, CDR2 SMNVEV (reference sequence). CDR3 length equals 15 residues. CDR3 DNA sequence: TGTGCCAGCAGTTTGTTCCTCGCGGGGATAGATACGCAGTATTTT. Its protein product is CASSLFLAGIDTQYF.

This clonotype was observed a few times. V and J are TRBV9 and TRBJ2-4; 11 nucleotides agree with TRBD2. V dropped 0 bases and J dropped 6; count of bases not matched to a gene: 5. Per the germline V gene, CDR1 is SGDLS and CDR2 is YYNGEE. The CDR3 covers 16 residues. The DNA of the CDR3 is TGTGCCAGCAGCGTAGAACTAGCGGGAGAGGGAAACATTCAGTACTTC. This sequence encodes CASSVELAGEGNIQYF. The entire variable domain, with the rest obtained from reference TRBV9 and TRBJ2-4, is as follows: DSGVTQTPKHLITATGQRVTLRCSPRSGDLSVYWYQQSLDQGLQFLIQYYNGEERAKGNILERFSAQQFPDLHSELNLSSLELGDSALYFCASSVELAGEGNIQYFGAGTRLSVL.

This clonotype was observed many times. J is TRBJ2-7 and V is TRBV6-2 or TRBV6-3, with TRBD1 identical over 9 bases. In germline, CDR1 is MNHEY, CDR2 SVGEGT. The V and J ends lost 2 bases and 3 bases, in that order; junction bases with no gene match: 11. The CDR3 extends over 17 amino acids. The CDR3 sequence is CASSYPDDRGTGYEQYV. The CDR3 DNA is TGTGCCAGCAGTTACCCAGATGACAGGGGGACCGGCTACGAGCAGTACGTC.